Sequencing of this T cell receptor beta chain was carried out in a study of human T cells and chemical hapten exposure. Turning to the study itself: While the approximately 25-week study was under way, patients received diphenylcyclopropenone on the scalp every week.

This clonotype occurred many times. Its cognate antigen is unknown. This CDR3 is 13 amino acids long. V lost 6 bases and J 1 base, leaving 9 bases between the germline ends. In germline, CDR1 is SEHNR, CDR2 FQNEAQ (reference sequence). MiXCR, applied by TCRdb to the RACE reads, yields one record per CDR3 protein. Of approximately 260,000 distinct CDR3 sequences listed, 7.5% to 9% are singletons. Study results and caveats: The study found expanded TCRs formed significantly more large CDR3 similarity clusters than controls. With DPC sensitization, TCRs exceeding 1 in 1000 frequency showed no change.

Time point denoted: pre-sensitization, week 0. The treatment: therapeutic diphenylcyclopropenone sensitization with weekly scalp DPC. Every patch test was put on after a blood sample was taken. The rearrangement joins TRBV7-9 to TRBJ1-1; no definite D call. The source was whole blood, collected in connection with sensitization to the hapten diphenylcyclopropenone (DPC). The TCR sequence derives from a woman between 40 and 55 years old with alopecia areata. Some clones in this sample may be carry-over from other donors' samples. CDR3 bases: TGTGCCAGCAGGTTGGACGGGAACACTGAAGCTTTCTTT. Translation gives CASRLDGNTEAFF.